This is a list of T cell receptor beta chains from one sample in a study of blood T cell repertoires in COVID-19. TCRdb's table, derived via immunoSEQ multiplex PCR, lists solely in-frame clones and lacks some. Among roughly 85,000 clones, 86% were seen once, and the ten largest hold about 30%. What was sequenced was peripheral blood. These receptors were taken from a man between 50 and 59 years old with active or convalescent COVID-19. The CDR3 runs from the conserved cysteine through the conserved F or W. A D gene is named only where the DNA matches it firmly. Clone size, where shown, is once, few, many, or a class for clones that have expanded.

V	J	size	D	CDR3
TRBV3-1/TRBV3-2	TRBJ2-3	NA	NA	CASSQASSTDTQYF
TRBV2	TRBJ1-5	NA	TRBD1	CASRSNTGGGQPQHF
TRBV5-1	TRBJ2-3	NA	NA	CASSAGLNTDTQYF
TRBV24-1	TRBJ1-5	few	NA	CATSDRLGERPQHF
TRBV28	TRBJ1-5	NA	NA	CASSWAALSSNQPQHF
TRBV3-1/TRBV3-2	TRBJ2-3	NA	TRBD1	CASSQLTGGTDTQYF
TRBV11-2	TRBJ2-5	NA	NA	CASSLPGWETQYF
TRBV7-9	TRBJ2-7	NA	TRBD2	CASSPHVGGSSYEQYF
TRBV6-5	TRBJ2-1	NA	NA	CASSYRSWGEEQFF
TRBV19	TRBJ2-2	NA	NA	CASSQKGSGFRPNTGELFF
TRBV14	TRBJ1-1	NA	NA	CASSQTGGGTEAFF
TRBV4-1	TRBJ2-7	few	TRBD1	CASSLWGSGQGTHEQYF
TRBV6-1	TRBJ2-7	NA	TRBD1	CASSEAVSGTGDVYEQYF
TRBV28	TRBJ2-1	NA	TRBD2	CASSLGTSGRGGEQFF
TRBV5-4	TRBJ2-5	NA	NA	CASSFPGAQETQYF
TRBV5-1	TRBJ2-5	NA	NA	CASSLVALGLGETQYF
TRBV7-8	TRBJ2-1	NA	NA	CASSQAGGNIYNEQFF
TRBV24-1	TRBJ2-3	once	TRBD2	CATSALAGASVTQYF
TRBV2	TRBJ2-3	once	NA	CAILLRYFRRGTDTQYF
TRBV27	TRBJ1-4	NA	NA	CASSRVVVAGTNEKLFF
TRBV24-1	TRBJ2-2	NA	TRBD1	CATSHLTGKLFF
TRBV30	TRBJ1-6	NA	TRBD1	CAWSVGQDGNSPLHF
TRBV2	TRBJ2-7	once	TRBD1	CASSWTGTGTYEQYF
TRBV30	TRBJ2-2	few	NA	CAWTEFNTGELFF
TRBV5-1	TRBJ1-6	NA	NA	CASRFRDNNSPLHF
TRBV7-6	TRBJ1-2	NA	NA	CASSFLDGYTF
TRBV6-1	TRBJ1-1	NA	TRBD1	CASSDRGTVNTEAFF
TRBV2	TRBJ2-1	NA	TRBD1	CASSEDREYNEQFF
TRBV5-1	TRBJ2-4	NA	TRBD1	CASSLGDREWNIQYF
TRBV11-2	TRBJ2-7	NA	NA	CASSLDRRSSYEQYF
TRBV18	TRBJ2-7	NA	TRBD1	CASSPNPGQGYEQYF
TRBV23-1	TRBJ1-6	NA	NA	CASSQSHRYAYNSPLHF
TRBV18	TRBJ1-6	NA	TRBD1	CASSPSPTGEISYNSPLHF
TRBV4-2	TRBJ2-1	NA	TRBD2	CASSQAYLAGVTYNEQFF
TRBV7-6	TRBJ2-3	NA	NA	CASSLSGGTDTQYF
TRBV5-6	TRBJ1-1	few	NA	CASSLVHVNTEAFF
TRBV7-2	TRBJ2-2	NA	NA	CASSLAGGYLTGELFF
TRBV5-4	TRBJ1-1	NA	TRBD1	CASSHPDRHTEAFF
TRBV4-3	TRBJ1-2	NA	NA	CASSQRGSHIGYTF
TRBV19	TRBJ1-6	NA	NA	CASSMVRGNSPLHF
TRBV5-6	TRBJ1-5	NA	NA	CASSFSQGNQPQHF
TRBV6-6	TRBJ2-7	NA	NA	CASTLTVDRTIYEQYF
TRBV5-1	TRBJ2-5	medium-sized	TRBD1	CASSRTPDRAQETQYF
TRBV6-2/TRBV6-3	TRBJ2-7	NA	NA	CASSQYPSTGSYEQYF
TRBV5-4	TRBJ2-1	NA	TRBD2	CASSPTSGRDNEQFF
TRBV10-1	TRBJ2-5	NA	TRBD2	CASSTSGKETQYF
TRBV5-1	TRBJ2-7	few	TRBD1	CASSLGERTGGYEQYF
TRBV12-5	TRBJ2-7	NA	TRBD1	CASGLPLGGQGRAYEQYF
TRBV18	TRBJ2-3	NA	TRBD2	CASSLTSGTDTQYF